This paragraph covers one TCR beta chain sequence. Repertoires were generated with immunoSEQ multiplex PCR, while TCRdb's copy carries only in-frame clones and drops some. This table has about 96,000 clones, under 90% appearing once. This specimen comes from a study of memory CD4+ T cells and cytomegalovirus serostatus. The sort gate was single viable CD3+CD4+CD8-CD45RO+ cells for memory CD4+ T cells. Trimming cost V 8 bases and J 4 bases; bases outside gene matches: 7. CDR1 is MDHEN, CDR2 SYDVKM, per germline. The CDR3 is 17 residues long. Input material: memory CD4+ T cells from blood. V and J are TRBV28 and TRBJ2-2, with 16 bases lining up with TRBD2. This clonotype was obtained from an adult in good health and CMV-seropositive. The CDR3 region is CASLGLAGGWSTGELFF. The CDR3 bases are TGTGCCAGCTTGGGACTAGCGGGAGGGTGGAGCACCGGGGAGCTGTTTTTT.